The entry below describes one T cell receptor (beta chain). Its antigen is currently unknown. Trimming pared 4 bases from V and 5 bases from J, leaving 13 bases between. The CDR3 sequence is 14 residues long. Germline values: CDR1 MNHEY, CDR2 SVGAGI. Primers included in the PCR were 60 Vbeta and 13 Jbeta primers. The method was immunoSEQ multiplex PCR; TCRdb's version includes in-frame clones alone and lacks a portion of them. The sample includes about 200,000 clones, roughly three quarters of them seen just once. The entry originates in a study of cytomegalovirus exposure and HLA in healthy donors. Findings and limits, study-wide: In a later analysis, CMV-associated beta chains were mostly HLA-associated, it appeared. Later analysis indicated greater clonal expansion among HLA-associated TCR beta chains than among equally common other chains. HLA alleles were associated with fewer than 20,000 TCR beta sequences in a later analysis at 0.05 false discovery rate.

V usage is TRBV6-5 and J usage is TRBJ2-3; perhaps TRBD2 as D (6 bases). The receptor comes from a male donor in good health and CMV-seropositive. The sample taken for sequencing was PBMCs. CDR3 protein: CASSFFAREDTQYF. For the CDR3, the DNA is TGTGCCAGCAGTTTCTTTGCGCGGGAAGATACGCAGTATTTT.